A selection of T cell receptor beta chains follows, all from one sample in a study of response to subunit inactivated influenza vaccine. TCRdb reprocessed the RT-PCR reads with MiXCR, giving one entry per CDR3 protein. This table holds fewer than 700,000 distinct CDR3 sequences, 10% to 15% found once. The sample consisted of PBMCs from blood, taken around seven weeks after vaccination. The origin of the receptors is a middle-aged man who received an inactivated influenza vaccine. Each CDR3 is given with its conserved first and last residue. The D gene is left open where the match is weak. Size values are once, few and many counts, or a class for expanded clones, and some rows have none.

d_gene	v_gene	j_gene	abundance	CDR3nt	CDR3aa
.	TRBV25-1	TRBJ2-2	many	TGTGCCAGCAGTGAATACGCAGAGCGGGCCACCGGGGAGCTGTTTTTT	CASSEYAERATGELFF
TRBD1	TRBV12-3/TRBV12-4	TRBJ1-1	many	TGTGCCAGCAGTCCAGGGGGATTGAACACTGAAGCTTTCTTT	CASSPGGLNTEAFF
.	TRBV6-5	TRBJ2-7	.	TGTGCCAGCAGTTACCGACCCCGGGGATCCTACGAGCAGTACTTC	CASSYRPRGSYEQYF
.	TRBV20-1	TRBJ2-7	few	TGCAGTGCTAGAGATCACAAGCGATCCGGAGGACGCGAGCAGTACTTC	CSARDHKRSGGREQYF
TRBD2	TRBV7-2	TRBJ2-3	.	TGTGCCAGCAGCTTGAGCGGGGGGACCGCAGATACGCAGTATTTT	CASSLSGGTADTQYF
.	TRBV12-3/TRBV12-4	TRBJ2-5	few	TGTGCCAGCAGTTTAGTTCGGGGGTGGGGTAATGGGGGAGCCCCAGAGACCCAGTACTTC	CASSLVRGWGNGGAPETQYF
.	TRBV10-3	TRBJ1-5	.	TGTGCCATCAGTGAGTCAGCTCCCGATTCGCCCCAGCATTTT	CAISESAPDSPQHF
TRBD2	TRBV12-3/TRBV12-4	TRBJ2-3	many	TGTGCCAGCAGTTTACGGCTAGCGGGGGGGACAGATACGCAGTATTTT	CASSLRLAGGTDTQYF
.	TRBV11-3	TRBJ1-6	.	TGTGCCAGCAGCAAACAGGGACCTAATTCACCCCTCCACTTT	CASSKQGPNSPLHF
.	TRBV18	TRBJ1-1	.	TGTGCCAGCACACAGGGATCCACTGAAGCTTTCTTT	CASTQGSTEAFF
TRBD1	TRBV7-6	TRBJ2-1	.	TGTGCCAGCAGCTTAGTGGGACAGGCCTCCAATGAGCAGTTCTTC	CASSLVGQASNEQFF
TRBD1	TRBV20-1	TRBJ1-1	few	TGCAGTGCTAGAGCGTTGACAGGGGGCTTCACTGAAGCTTTCTTT	CSARALTGGFTEAFF